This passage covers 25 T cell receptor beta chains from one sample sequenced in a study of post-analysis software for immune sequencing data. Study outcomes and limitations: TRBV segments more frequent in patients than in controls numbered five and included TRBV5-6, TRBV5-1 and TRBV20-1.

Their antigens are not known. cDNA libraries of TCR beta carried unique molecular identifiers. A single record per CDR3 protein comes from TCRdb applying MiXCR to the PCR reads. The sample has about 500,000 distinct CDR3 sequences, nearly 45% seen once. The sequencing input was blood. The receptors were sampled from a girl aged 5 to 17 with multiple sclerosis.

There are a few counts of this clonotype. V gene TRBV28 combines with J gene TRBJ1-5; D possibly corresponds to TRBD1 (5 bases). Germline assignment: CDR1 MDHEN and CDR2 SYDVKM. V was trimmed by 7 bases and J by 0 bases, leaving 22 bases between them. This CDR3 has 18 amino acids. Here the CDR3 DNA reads TGTGCCAGCAACTCCGGGGCAGTCCCCCGTTATAGCAATCAGCCCCAGCATTTT. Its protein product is CASNSGAVPRYSNQPQHF.

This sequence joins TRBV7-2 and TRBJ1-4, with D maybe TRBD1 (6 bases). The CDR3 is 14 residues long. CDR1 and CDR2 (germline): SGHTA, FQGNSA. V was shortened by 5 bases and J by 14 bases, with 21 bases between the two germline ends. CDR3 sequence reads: CASSLPGQGVELFF. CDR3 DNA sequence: TGTGCCAGCAGCCTACCGGGACAAGGGGTCGAGCTGTTTTTT.

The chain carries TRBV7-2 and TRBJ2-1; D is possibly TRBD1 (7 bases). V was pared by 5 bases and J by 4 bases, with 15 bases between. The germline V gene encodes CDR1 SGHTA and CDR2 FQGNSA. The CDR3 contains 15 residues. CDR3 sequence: CASSLDRAGYNEQFF. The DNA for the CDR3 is TGTGCCAGCAGCCTCGACAGGGCGGGATACAATGAGCAGTTCTTC.

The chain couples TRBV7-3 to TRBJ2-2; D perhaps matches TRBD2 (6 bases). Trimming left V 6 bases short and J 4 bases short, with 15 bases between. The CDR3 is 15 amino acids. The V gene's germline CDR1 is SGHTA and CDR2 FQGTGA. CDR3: CASRVQGGITGELFF. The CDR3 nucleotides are TGTGCCAGCAGGGTCCAGGGCGGGATCACCGGGGAGCTGTTTTTT.

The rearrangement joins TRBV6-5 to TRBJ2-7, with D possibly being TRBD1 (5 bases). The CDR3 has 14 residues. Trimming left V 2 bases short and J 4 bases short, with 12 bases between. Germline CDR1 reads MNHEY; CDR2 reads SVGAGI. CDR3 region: CASSYRGRGYEQYF. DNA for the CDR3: TGTGCCAGCAGTTACCGCGGAAGGGGATACGAGCAGTACTTC.

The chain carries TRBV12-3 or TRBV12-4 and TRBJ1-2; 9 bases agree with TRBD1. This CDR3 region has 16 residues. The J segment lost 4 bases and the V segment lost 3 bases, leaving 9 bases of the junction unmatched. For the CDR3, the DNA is TGTGCCAGCAGTTTCCGGGACAGGGTTTTGTCCTATGGCTACACCTTC. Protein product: CASSFRDRVLSYGYTF.

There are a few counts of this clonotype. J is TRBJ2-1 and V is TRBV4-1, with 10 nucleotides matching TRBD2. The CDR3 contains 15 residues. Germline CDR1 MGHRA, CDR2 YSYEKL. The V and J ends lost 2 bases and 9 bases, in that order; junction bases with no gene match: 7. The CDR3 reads CASSQWLAGDGEQFF. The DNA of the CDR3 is TGCGCCAGCAGCCAATGGCTAGCGGGAGATGGTGAGCAGTTCTTC.

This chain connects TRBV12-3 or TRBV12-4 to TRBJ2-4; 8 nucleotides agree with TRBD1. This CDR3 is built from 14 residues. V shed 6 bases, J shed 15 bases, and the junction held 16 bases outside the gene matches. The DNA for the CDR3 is TGTGCCAGCAGGTTTGGGGACAGGAGACTAGGGCCGTACTTC. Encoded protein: CASRFGDRRLGPYF.

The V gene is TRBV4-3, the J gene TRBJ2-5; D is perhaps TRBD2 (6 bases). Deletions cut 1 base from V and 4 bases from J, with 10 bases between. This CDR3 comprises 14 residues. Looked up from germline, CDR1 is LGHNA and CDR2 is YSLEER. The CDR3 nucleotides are TGCGCCAGCAGCCAAGGAGCGACTAGAGAGACCCAGTACTTC. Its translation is CASSQGATRETQYF.

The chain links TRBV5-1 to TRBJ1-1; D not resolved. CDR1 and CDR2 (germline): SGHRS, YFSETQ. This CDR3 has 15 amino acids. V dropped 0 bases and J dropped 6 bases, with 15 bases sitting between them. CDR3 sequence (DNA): TGCGCCAGCAGCTTGGAGCGGGAAGGTTCTGCTGAAGCTTTCTTT. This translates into CASSLEREGSAEAFF.

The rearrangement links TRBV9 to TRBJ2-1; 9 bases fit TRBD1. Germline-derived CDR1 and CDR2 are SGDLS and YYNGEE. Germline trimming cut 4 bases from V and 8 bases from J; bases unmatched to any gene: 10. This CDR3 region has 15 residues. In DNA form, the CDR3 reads TGTGCCAGCAGCCCGCGGACAGGGGAGATCGATGAGCAGTTCTTC. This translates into CASSPRTGEIDEQFF.

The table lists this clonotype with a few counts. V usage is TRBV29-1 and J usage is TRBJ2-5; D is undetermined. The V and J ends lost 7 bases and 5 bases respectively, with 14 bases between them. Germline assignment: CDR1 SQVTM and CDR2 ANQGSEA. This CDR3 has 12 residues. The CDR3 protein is CSAEEQVETQYF. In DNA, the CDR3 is TGCAGCGCTGAGGAGCAGGTGGAGACCCAGTACTTC.

The CDR3 sequence: CASSFYDGTVSYEQYF. The CDR3 DNA is TGTGCCAGCAGCTTTTATGATGGGACAGTCTCCTACGAGCAGTACTTC. The chain recombines TRBV7-9 with TRBJ2-7; 7 positions match TRBD1. The CDR3 runs to 16 residues. Germline V lookup: CDR1 SEHNR, CDR2 FQNEAQ (reference sequence). Unmatched junction bases numbered 8, after V lost 3 bases and J lost 0 bases.

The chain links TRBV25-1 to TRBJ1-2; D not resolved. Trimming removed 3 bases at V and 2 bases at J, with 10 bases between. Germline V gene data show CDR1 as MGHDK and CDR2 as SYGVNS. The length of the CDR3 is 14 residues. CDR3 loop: CASSEQSINYGYTF. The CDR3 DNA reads TGTGCCAGCAGTGAGCAGTCAATAAACTATGGCTACACCTTC.

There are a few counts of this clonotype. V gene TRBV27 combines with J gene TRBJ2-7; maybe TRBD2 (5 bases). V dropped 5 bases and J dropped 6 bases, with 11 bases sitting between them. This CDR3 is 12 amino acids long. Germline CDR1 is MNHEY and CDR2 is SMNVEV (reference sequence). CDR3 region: CASSPGLGEQYF. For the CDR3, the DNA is TGTGCCAGCAGTCCCGGACTGGGCGAGCAGTACTTC.

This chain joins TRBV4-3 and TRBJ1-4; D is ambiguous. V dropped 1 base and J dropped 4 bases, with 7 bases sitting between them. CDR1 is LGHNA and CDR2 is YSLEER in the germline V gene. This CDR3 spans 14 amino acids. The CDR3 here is CASSQGTVNEKLFF. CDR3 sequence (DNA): TGCGCCAGCAGCCAAGGGACGGTTAATGAAAAACTGTTTTTT.

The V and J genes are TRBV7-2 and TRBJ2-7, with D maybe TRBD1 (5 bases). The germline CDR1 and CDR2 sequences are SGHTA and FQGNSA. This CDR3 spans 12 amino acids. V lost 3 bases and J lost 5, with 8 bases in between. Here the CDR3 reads CASSLDTHEQYF. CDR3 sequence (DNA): TGTGCCAGCAGCTTGGACACCCACGAGCAGTACTTC. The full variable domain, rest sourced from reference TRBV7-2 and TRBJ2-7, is GAGVSQSPSNKVTEKGKDVELRCDPISGHTALYWYRQSLGQGLEFLIYFQGNSAPDKSGLPSDRFSAERTGGSVSTLTIQRTQQEDSAVYLCASSLDTHEQYFGPGTRLTVT.

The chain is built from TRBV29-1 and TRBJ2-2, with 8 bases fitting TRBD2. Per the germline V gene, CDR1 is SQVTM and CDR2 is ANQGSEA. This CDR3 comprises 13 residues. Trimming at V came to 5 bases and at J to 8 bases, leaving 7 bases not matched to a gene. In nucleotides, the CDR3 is TGCAGCGTTATCCCCAGCGGGAGAGGGGAGCTGTTTTTT. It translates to CSVIPSGRGELFF.

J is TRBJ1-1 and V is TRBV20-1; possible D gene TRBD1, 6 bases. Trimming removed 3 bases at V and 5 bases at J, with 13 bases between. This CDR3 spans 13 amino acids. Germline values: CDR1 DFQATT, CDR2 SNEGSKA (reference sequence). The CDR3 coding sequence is TGCAGTGCTAGTTACAGGGAGGAGACTGAAGCTTTCTTT. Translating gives CSASYREETEAFF.

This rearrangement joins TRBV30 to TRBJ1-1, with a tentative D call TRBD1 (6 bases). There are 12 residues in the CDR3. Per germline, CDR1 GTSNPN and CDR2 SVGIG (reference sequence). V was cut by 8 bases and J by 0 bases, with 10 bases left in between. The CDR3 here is CAAGTLNTEAFF. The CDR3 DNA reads TGTGCCGCCGGGACATTGAACACTGAAGCTTTCTTT.

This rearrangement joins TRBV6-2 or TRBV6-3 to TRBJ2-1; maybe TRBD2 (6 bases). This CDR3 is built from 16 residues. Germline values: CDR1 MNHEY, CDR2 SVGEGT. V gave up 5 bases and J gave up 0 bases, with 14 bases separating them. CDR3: CASSGGAGSSYNEQFF. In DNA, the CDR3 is TGTGCCAGCAGTGGCGGTGCGGGGAGCTCCTACAATGAGCAGTTCTTC.

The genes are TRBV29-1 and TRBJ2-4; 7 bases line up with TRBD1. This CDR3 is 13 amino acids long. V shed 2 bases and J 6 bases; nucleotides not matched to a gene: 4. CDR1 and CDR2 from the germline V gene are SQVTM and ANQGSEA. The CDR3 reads CSVENPGGNIQYF. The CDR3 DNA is TGCAGCGTTGAAAACCCAGGGGGAAACATTCAGTACTTC.

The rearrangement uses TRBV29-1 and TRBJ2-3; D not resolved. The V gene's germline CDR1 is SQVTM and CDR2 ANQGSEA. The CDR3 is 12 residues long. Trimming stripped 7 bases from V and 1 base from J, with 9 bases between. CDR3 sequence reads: CSGRLRTDTQYF. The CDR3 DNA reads TGCAGCGGTCGACTCCGCACAGATACGCAGTATTTT.

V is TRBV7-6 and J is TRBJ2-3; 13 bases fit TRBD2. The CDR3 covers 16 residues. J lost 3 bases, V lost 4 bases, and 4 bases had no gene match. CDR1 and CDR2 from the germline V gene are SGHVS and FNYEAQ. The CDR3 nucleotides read TGTGCCAGCAGCTACGGGACTAGCGGGACGACAGATACGCAGTATTTT. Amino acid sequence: CASSYGTSGTTDTQYF.

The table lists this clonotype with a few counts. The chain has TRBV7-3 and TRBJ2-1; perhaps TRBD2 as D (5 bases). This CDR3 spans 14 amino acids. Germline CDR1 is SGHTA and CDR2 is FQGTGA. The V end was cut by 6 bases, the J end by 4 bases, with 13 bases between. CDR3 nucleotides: TGTGCCAGCAGTAAGGAGGCCGGTTACAATGAGCAGTTCTTC. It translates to CASSKEAGYNEQFF.